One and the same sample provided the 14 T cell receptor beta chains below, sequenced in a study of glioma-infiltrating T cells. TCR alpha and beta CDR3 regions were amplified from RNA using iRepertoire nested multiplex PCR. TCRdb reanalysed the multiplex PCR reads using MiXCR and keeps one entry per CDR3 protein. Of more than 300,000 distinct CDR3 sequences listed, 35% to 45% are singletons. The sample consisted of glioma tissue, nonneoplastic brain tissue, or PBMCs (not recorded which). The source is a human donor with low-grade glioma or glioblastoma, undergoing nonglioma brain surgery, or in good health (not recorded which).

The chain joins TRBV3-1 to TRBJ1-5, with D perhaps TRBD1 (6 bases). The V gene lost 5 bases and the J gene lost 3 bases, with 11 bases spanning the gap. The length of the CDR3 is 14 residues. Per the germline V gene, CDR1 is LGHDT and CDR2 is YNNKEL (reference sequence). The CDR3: CASSDQGTNQPQHF. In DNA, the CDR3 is TGTGCCAGCAGCGACCAGGGGACCAATCAGCCCCAGCATTTT. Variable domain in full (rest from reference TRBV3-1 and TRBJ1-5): DTAVSQTPKYLVTQMGNDKSIKCEQNLGHDTMYWYKQDSKKFLKIMFSYNNKELIINETVPNRFSPKSPDKAHLNLHINSLELGDSAVYFCASSDQGTNQPQHFGDGTRLSIL.

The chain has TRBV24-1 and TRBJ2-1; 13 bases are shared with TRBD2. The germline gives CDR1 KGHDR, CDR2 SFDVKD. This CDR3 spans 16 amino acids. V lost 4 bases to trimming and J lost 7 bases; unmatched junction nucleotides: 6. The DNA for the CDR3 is TGTGCCACCAGTGAACGACTAGCGGGAGGTTTAAATGAGCAGTTCTTC. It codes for CATSERLAGGLNEQFF.

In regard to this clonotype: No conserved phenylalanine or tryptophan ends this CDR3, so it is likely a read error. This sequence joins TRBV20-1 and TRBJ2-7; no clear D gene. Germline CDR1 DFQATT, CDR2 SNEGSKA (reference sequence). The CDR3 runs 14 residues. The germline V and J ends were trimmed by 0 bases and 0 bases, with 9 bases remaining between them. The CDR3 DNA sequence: TGCAGTGCTAGAGATCTTGACAACTCCTACGAGCAGTACTCC. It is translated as CSARDLDNSYEQYS.

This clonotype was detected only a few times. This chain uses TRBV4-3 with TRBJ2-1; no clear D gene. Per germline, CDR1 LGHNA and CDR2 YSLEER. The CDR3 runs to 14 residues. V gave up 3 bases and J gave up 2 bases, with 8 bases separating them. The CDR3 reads CASSQPGPYNEQFF. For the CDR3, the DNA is TGCGCCAGCAGCCAGCCCGGGCCCTACAATGAGCAGTTCTTC.

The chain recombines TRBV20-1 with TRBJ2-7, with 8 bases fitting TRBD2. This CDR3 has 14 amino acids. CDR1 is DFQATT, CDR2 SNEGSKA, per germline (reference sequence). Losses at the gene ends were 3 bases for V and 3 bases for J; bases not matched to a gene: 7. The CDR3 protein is CSASPGLVYYEQYF. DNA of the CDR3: TGCAGTGCTAGTCCGGGACTAGTCTACTACGAGCAGTACTTC.

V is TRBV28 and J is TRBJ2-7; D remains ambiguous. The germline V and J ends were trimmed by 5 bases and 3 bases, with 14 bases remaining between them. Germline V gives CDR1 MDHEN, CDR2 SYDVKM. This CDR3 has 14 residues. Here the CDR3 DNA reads TGTGCCAGCAGTGGCTATCCCATGATCTACGAGCAGTACTTC. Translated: CASSGYPMIYEQYF.

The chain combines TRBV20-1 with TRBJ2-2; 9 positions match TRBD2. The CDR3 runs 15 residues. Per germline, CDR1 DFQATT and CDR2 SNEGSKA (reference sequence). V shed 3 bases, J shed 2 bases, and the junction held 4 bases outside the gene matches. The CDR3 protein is CSARVTSGNTGELFF. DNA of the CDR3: TGCAGTGCTAGGGTGACTAGCGGAAACACCGGGGAGCTGTTTTTT.

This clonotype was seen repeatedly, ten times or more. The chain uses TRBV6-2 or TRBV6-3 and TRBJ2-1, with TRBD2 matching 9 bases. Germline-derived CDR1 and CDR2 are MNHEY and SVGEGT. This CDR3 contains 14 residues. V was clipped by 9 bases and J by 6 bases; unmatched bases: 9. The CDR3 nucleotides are TGTGCCAGTCGAGGGACTAGCTTTGCCAATGAGCAGTTCTTC. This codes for CASRGTSFANEQFF.

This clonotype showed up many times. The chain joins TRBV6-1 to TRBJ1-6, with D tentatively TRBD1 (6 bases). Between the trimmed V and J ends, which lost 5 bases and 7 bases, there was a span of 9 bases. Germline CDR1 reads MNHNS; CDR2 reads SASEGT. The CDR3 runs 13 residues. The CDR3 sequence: CASSNGQNSPLHF. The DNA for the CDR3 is TGTGCCAGCAGTAACGGACAGAATTCACCCCTCCACTTT.

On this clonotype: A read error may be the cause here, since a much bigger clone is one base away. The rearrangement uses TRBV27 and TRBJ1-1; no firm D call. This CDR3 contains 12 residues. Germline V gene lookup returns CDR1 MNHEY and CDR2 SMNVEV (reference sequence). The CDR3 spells CDSKGLGTEAFF. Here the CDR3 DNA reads TGTGACAGCAAGGGTCTTGGGACTGAAGCTTTCTTT.

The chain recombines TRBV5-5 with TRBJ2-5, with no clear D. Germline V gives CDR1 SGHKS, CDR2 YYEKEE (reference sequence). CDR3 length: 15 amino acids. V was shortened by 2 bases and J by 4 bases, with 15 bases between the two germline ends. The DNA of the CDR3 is TGTGCCAGCAGCTTTTTGGTTTTTGGGGTAGAGACCCAGTACTTC. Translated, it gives CASSFLVFGVETQYF.

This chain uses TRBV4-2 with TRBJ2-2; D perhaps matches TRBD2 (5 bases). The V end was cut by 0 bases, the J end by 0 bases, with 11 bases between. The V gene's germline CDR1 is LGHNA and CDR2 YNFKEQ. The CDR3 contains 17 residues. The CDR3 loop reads CASSQDVTGTNTGELFF. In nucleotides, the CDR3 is TGTGCCAGCAGCCAAGATGTAACGGGAACGAACACCGGGGAGCTGTTTTTT.

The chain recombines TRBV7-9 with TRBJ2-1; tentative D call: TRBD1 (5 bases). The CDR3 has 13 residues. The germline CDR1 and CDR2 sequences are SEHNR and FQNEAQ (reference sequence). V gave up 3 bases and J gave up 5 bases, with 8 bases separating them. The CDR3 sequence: CASSLDNHNEQFF. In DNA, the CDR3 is TGTGCCAGCAGCTTGGACAACCACAATGAGCAGTTCTTC.

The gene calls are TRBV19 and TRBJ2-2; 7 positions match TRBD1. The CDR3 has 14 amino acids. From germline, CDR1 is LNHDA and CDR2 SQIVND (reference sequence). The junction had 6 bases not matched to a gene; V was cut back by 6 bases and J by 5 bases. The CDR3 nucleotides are TGTGCCAGTAGGCGACAGGGCGAAACCGGGGAGCTGTTTTTT. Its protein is CASRRQGETGELFF.